This note documents a single TCR beta chain sequence. This clone appeared once. Its binding antigen is unknown. Base qualities are missing; no much larger clone stands one base away. The sample belongs to a study of T cell clones after liver transplantation (dated by TCRdb to between 2019 and 2020). In terms of the full investigation: Samples were obtained from ITN030ST, a randomized trial in which withdrawal of immunosuppression was attempted within 2 years of liver transplantation. Until randomization at 12-24 months post-transplant, subjects were given standard immunosuppression, with no induction therapy. Donor-reactive T cell clones were identified by TCRbeta sequencing following a pre-transplant mixed lymphocyte reaction and were subsequently tracked in post-transplant blood. Blood samples were collected pre-transplant, pre-randomization before withdrawal, and post-randomization after either complete withdrawal or failed withdrawal. Three of the eight recipients were HCV-positive; the others were transplanted for non-autoimmune, non-viral indications. Tolerance was defined as complete immunosuppression withdrawal for at least one year with no rise in liver enzymes beyond twice the upper limit of normal. Third party-reactive TCRbeta sequences were also identified from pre-transplant MLRs to serve as an antigen-independent comparator for donor-reactive sequences. The study cohort included 8 liver transplant recipients, of whom 3 were classified as tolerant and 5 as non-tolerant.

This specimen's time point label, per the study, means: pre-transplant. Thawed unstimulated PBMCs were stained for CD3, CD4 and CD8 and FACS-sorted into CD3+CD4+ and CD3+CD8+ populations. Each of the 8 studied subjects was randomized to immunosuppression withdrawal. Genomic DNA was isolated with the Qiagen DNeasy Blood and Tissue Kit. Frozen genomic DNA underwent high-throughput TCRbeta CDR3 sequencing by immunoSEQ, including PCR amplification, mapping, bias correction and internal controls. The source study handled its data this way. Productive rearrangements were retained, and unique TCRbeta sequences were defined by the CDR3 nucleotide sequence together with the V and J gene. For classification of a sequence as donor-reactive, at least 5-fold expansion in CFSE-low cells relative to unstimulated pre-transplant cells and a frequency of at least 0.01% were required. To ensure at least 90% detection power, minimum frequency thresholds were set for each subject based on that subject's lowest-template unstimulated sample. Repertoire turnover was measured by Jensen-Shannon divergence between the top 1000 TCRbeta sequences post- and pre-transplant. Two-sided Fisher's exact tests were used to test for changes in how often donor-reactive sequences were detected. TCRdb obtained this table from immuneACCESS and retained in-frame rearrangements with V and J assigned. These tables miss some clones; where compared with another copy, unresolved V genes account for less than half of the shortfall, and the remainder is unexplained. For V, J and clone size, that table is used; D and trimming come from the DNA. This sample is represented by under 90,000 clones; about four fifths of them were singletons. 0.55% to 0.75% of the sample goes to the ten largest clones.

The paper's findings and limits, for the study overall: Low numbers of available donor cells limited the measurable donor-reactive repertoire in a couple of subjects. The conclusions were preliminary, being limited by small, heterogeneous patient numbers and by non-standardized post-transplant time points. When repertoire turnover was accounted for, significantly reduced detection of donor-reactive sequences was found in 7 of 8 subjects for CD4 and in 8 of 8 subjects for CD8. Donor-reactive sequences decreased more than third party-reactive sequences, which suggests partial antigen-specific deletion that was not related to withdrawal success. Circulating donor-reactive CD4 TCRbeta sequences fell significantly post-transplant in most of the 8 subjects, irrespective of tolerance or HCV status. Because allograft tissue specimens were not available, migration of donor-reactive T cells into the graft, rather than deletion, may have occurred.

CDR1 and CDR2, looked up from the germline V gene (reference sequence), are SGHNT and YYREEE. The CDR3 spans 14 residues, from the cysteine through the phenylalanine. The CDR3 DNA has 42 bases and is translated from base 1. Deletion took 7 bases off V and 7 bases off J, with a span of 20 bases between the germline ends. Here the chain combines TRBV5-4 and TRBJ1-1; the D region possibly corresponds to TRBD1 (5 bases align). Sample: CD4+ T cells from blood, taken before liver transplant. The origin of this receptor is a human donor who received a liver transplant. The DNA is as follows: TGTGCCAGCTCTCCGGGGCCCACCGTGGTTGAAGCTTTCTTT. It translates as CASSPGPTVVEAFF.